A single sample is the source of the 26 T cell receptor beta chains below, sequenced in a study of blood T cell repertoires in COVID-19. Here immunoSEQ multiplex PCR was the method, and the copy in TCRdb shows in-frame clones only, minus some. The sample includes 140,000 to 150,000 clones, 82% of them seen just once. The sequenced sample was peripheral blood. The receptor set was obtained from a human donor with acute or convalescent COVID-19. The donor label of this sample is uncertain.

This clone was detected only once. CDR3 sequence (DNA): TGCGCCAGCAGCTCGGGGGACAGGGTCTGGGAGACCCAGTACTTC. It codes for CASSSGDRVWETQYF. The rearrangement uses TRBV5-1 and TRBJ2-5; 9 nucleotides align to TRBD1. Trimming took 3 bases from V and 5 from J; bases not matched to a gene: 8. This CDR3 has 15 residues. Germline V gene sequence: CDR1 SGHRS, CDR2 YFSETQ.

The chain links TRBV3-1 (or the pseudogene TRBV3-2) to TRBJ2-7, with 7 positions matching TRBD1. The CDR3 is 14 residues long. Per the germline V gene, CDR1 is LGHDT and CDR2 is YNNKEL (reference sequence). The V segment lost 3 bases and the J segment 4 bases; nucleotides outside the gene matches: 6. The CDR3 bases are TGTGCCAGCAGCCACACAGGGGTTGGATACGAGCAGTACTTC. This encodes CASSHTGVGYEQYF.

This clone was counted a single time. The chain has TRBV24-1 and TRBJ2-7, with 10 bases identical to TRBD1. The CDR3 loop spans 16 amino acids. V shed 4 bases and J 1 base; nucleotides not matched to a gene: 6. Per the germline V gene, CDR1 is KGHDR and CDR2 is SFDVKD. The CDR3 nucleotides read TGTGCCACCAGTGACCTGACAGGGGGCTTTTCCTACGAGCAGTACTTC. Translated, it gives CATSDLTGGFSYEQYF.

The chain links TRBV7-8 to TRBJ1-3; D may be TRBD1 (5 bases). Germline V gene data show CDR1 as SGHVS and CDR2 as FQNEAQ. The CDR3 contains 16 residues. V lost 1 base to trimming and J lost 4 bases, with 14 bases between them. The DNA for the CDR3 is TGTGCCAGCAGCTTAGGTTCAGGGCTCGGGGGAAACACCATATATTTT. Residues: CASSLGSGLGGNTIYF. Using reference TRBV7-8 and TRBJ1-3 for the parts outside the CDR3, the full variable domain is GAGVSQSPRYKVAKRGQDVALRCDPISGHVSLFWYQQALGQGPEFLTYFQNEAQLDKSGLPSDRFFAERPEGSVSTLKIQRTQQEDSAVYLCASSLGSGLGGNTIYFGEGSWLTVV.

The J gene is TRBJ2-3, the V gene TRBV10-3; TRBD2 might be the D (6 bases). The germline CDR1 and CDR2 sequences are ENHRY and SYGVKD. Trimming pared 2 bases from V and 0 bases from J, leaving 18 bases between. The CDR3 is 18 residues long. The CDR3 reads CAISEPLGAGTSTDTQYF. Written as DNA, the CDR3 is TGTGCCATCAGTGAGCCCCTCGGCGCGGGAACTAGCACAGATACGCAGTATTTT.

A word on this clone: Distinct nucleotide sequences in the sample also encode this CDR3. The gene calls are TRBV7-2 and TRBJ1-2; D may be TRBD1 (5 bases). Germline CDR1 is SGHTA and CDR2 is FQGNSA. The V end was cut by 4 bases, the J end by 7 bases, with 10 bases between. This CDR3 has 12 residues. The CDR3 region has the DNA TGTGCCAGCAGCTCGCGGGGGTCTGGCTACACCTTC. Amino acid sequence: CASSSRGSGYTF.

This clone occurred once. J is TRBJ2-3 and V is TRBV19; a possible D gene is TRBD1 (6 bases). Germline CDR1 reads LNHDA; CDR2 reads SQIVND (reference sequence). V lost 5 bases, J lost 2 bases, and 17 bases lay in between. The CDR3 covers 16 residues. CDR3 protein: CASSAPRGGDTDTQYF. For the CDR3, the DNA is TGTGCCAGTAGTGCCCCGAGAGGGGGAGACACAGATACGCAGTATTTT.

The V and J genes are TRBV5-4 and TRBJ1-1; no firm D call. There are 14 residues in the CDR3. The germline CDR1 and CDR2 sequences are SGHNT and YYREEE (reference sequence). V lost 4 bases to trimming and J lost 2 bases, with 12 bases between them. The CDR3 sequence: CASSPPGFNTEAFF. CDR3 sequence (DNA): TGTGCCAGCAGCCCCCCGGGGTTCAACACTGAAGCTTTCTTT.

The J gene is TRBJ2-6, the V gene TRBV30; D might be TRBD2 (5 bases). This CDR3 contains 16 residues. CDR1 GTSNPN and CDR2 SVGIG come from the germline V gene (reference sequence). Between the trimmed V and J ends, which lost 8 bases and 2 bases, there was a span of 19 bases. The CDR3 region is CAAVRAWLTGANVLTF. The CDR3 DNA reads TGTGCCGCAGTGAGGGCCTGGCTGACTGGGGCCAACGTCCTGACTTTC.

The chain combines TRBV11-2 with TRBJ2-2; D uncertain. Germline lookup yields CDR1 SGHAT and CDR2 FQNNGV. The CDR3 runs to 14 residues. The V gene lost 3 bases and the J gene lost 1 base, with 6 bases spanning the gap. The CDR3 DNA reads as TGTGCCAGCAGCTTCAGACTGAACACCGGGGAGCTGTTTTTT. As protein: CASSFRLNTGELFF.

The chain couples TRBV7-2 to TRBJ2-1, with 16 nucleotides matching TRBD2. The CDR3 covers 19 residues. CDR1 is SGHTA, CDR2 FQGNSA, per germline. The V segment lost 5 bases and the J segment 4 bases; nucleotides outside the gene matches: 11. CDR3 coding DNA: TGTGCCAGCAGCCTAAGGGGACTAGCGGGGGGGCCGGTATACAATGAGCAGTTCTTC. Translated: CASSLRGLAGGPVYNEQFF.

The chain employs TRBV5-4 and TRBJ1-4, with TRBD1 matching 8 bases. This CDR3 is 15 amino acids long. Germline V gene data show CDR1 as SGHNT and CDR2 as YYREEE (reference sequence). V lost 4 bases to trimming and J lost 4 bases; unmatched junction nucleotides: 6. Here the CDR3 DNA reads TGTGCCAGCAGCGCAGGGGGCTGGGTTAATGAAAAACTGTTTTTT. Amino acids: CASSAGGWVNEKLFF.

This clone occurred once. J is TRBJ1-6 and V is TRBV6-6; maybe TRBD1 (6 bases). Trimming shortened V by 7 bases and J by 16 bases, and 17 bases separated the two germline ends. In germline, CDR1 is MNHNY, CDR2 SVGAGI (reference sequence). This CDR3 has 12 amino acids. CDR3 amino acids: CASTMKDRSLHF. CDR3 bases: TGTGCCAGCACCATGAAGGACAGATCGCTCCACTTT.

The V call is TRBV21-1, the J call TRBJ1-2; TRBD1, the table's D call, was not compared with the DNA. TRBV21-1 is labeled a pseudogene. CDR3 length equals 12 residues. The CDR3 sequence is CASSNAGKGYTF. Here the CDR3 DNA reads TGTGCCAGCAGCAACGCAGGGAAAGGCTACACCTTC.

The CDR3 nucleotides are TGTGCCAGCACTAGAGATTCCTATGGCTACACCTTC. This gives the protein CASTRDSYGYTF. The chain uses TRBV6-5 and TRBJ1-2, with D hard to call. V was cut by 7 bases and J by 4 bases, with 10 bases left in between. The CDR3 has 12 amino acids. CDR1 MNHEY and CDR2 SVGAGI come from the germline V gene.

DNA of the CDR3: TGTGCCAGCAGCCACAGGGGACAGGGTAATCGGCGCTACACCTTC. This translates into CASSHRGQGNRRYTF. The chain joins TRBV3-1 (or the pseudogene TRBV3-2) to TRBJ1-2; 9 bases line up with TRBD1. The germline V gene has CDR1 LGHDT and CDR2 YNNKEL (reference sequence). Trimming at V came to 3 bases and at J to 9 bases, leaving 11 bases not matched to a gene. The CDR3 spans 15 residues.

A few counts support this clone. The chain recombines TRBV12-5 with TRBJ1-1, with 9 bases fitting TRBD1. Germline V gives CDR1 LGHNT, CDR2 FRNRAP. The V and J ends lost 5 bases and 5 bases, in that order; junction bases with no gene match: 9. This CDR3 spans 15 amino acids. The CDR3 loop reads CASGPGTGRGTEAFF. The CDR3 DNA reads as TGTGCTAGTGGTCCAGGGACAGGGAGGGGTACTGAAGCTTTCTTT. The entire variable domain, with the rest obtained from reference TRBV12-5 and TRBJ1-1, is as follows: DARVTQTPRHKVTEMGQEVTMRCQPILGHNTVFWYRQTMMQGLELLAYFRNRAPLDDSGMPKDRFSAEMPDATLATLKIQPSEPRDSAVYFCASGPGTGRGTEAFFGQGTRLTVV.

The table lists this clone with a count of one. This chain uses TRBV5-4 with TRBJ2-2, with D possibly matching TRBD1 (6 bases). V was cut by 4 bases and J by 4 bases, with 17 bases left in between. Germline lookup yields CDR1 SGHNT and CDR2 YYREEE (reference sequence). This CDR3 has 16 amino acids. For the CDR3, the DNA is TGTGCCAGCAGCCCCGGGAAACAGGGTATCACCGGGGAGCTGTTTTTT. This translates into CASSPGKQGITGELFF.

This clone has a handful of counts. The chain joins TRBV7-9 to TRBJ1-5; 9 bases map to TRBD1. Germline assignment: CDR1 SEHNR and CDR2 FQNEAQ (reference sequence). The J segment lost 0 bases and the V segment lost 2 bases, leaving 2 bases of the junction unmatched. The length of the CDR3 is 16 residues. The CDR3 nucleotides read TGTGCCAGCAGCTTATGGACAGGGGTTAGCAATCAGCCCCAGCATTTT. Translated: CASSLWTGVSNQPQHF.

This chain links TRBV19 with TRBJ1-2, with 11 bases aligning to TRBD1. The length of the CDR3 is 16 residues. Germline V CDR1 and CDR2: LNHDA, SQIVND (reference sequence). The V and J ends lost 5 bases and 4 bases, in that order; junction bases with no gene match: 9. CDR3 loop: CASSVSRTGGGYGYTF. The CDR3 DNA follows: TGTGCCAGTAGTGTCTCTCGGACAGGGGGCGGCTATGGCTACACCTTC.

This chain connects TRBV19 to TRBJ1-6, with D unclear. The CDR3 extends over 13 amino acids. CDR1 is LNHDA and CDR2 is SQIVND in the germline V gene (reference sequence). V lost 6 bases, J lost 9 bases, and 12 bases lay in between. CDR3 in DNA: TGTGCCAGTAGGGATGGGCTTACTTCACCCCTCCACTTT. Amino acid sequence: CASRDGLTSPLHF.

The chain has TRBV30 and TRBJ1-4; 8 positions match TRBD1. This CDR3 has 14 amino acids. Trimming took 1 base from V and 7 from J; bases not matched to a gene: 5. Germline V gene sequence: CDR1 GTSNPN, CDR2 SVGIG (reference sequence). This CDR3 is CAWSGGQAAEKLFF. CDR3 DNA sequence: TGTGCCTGGAGTGGGGGACAGGCCGCTGAAAAACTGTTTTTT. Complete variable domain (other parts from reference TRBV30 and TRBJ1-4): SQTIHQWPATLVQPVGSPLSLECTVEGTSNPNLYWYRQAAGRGLQLLFYSVGIGQISSEVPQNLSASRPQDRQFILSSKKLLLSDSGFYLCAWSGGQAAEKLFFGSGTQLSVL.

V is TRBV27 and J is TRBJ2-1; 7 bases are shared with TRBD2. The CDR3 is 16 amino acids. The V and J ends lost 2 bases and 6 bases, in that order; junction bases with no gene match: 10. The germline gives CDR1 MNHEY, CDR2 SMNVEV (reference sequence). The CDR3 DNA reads TGTGCCAGCAGTTTAGCGGCTAGCGGTGGGGTCAATGAGCAGTTCTTC. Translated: CASSLAASGGVNEQFF.

The CDR3 region is CASSLSSRQGLGTQYF. The DNA of the CDR3 is TGTGCCAGCAGCTTGTCCAGTAGACAGGGATTGGGAACCCAGTACTTC. The gene calls are TRBV5-6 and TRBJ2-5, with 7 bases that match TRBD1. The CDR3 consists of 16 residues. Germline V lookup: CDR1 SGHDT, CDR2 YYEEEE. The V segment lost 1 base and the J segment 8 bases; nucleotides outside the gene matches: 14.

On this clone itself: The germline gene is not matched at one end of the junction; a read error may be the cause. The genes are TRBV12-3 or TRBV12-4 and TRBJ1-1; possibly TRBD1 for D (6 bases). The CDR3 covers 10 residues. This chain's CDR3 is CASTPGQSYF. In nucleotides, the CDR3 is TGTGCCAGCACCCCAGGACAGTCTTACTTT.

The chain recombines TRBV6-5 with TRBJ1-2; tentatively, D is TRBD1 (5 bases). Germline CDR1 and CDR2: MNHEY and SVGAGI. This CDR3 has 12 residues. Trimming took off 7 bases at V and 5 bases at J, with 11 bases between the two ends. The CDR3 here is CASTSRDYGYTF. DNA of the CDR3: TGTGCCAGCACATCCAGGGATTATGGCTACACCTTC.